This TCR beta chain emerged from a study of early T cells in non-severe SARS-CoV-2 infection. Whole-study context: Sequenced bulk RNA came from whole blood that was unsorted, and chains were unpaired.

About this clonotype: Its antigen is still unknown.

After removal of 3 bases from V and 6 bases from J, the junction contained 7 bases not matched to a gene. The CDR3 loop spans 15 amino acids. Study-wide points: Private and CD4 specificities were missed by VDJdb matching, which favored anti-spike CD8 responses.

Researchers tagged individual cDNA molecules with unique molecular identifiers. TCRdb redid the calling of the 5' RACE reads with MiXCR, one entry per CDR3 protein. The sample shows tens of thousands of distinct CDR3 sequences, approximately 16% of them seen only once. This material consisted of whole blood, taken at baseline. The genes are TRBV12-3 or TRBV12-4 and TRBJ2-2; 7 nucleotides match TRBD2. The TCR originated in an adult who was a healthcare worker with PCR-confirmed SARS-CoV-2 infection or an uninfected control (not recorded which). The CDR3 protein is CASSLVAGVPGELFF. In DNA, the CDR3 is TGTGCCAGCAGTTTGGTTGCGGGAGTCCCCGGGGAGCTGTTTTTT.